One and the same sample provided the 2 T cell receptor beta chains below, sequenced in a study of blood T cell repertoires in COVID-19. Sequencing used immunoSEQ multiplex PCR; TCRdb keeps in-frame clones, though not all of them. This sample has approximately 380,000 clones, with around 89% found just once. The specimen sequenced was PBMCs or T cells enriched from blood (not recorded which). Receptors originate from a woman aged 18-29 years who had recovered from COVID-19.

The chain has TRBV7-2 and TRBJ2-1; D is possibly TRBD2 (5 bases). V lost 1 base to trimming and J lost 4 bases, with 8 bases between them. The CDR3 has 14 residues. Germline V lookup: CDR1 SGHTA, CDR2 FQGNSA. The CDR3 bases are TGTGCCAGCAGCTTAGGGGGAGATTACAATGAGCAGTTCTTC. Translating gives CASSLGGDYNEQFF.

Note on this clone: This sample includes further DNA sequences coding for the same CDR3. The chain carries TRBV12-3 or TRBV12-4 and TRBJ2-7; no definite D call. Trimming left V 5 bases short and J 1 base short, with 3 bases between. The CDR3 covers 11 residues. Here the CDR3 reads CASSQSYEQYF. Here the CDR3 DNA reads TGTGCCAGCAGTCAATCCTACGAGCAGTACTTC.